Sequencing of this TCR beta chain was carried out in a study of memory CD4+ T cells and cytomegalovirus serostatus. Background on the study: Donors were healthy Belgian adults, 9 CMV seropositive and fewer than 30 seronegative. General observations from the study: Of under 200 reported CMV TCRbeta sequences, 65 to 85 were found in memory CD4+ repertoires. CMV serostatus prediction reached median AUC approximately 0.95, or 0.91 with US-trained model. The CMV-associated TCR signature appears largely within the CD4+ memory repertoire.

Regarding this clone: Its antigen is undetermined.

The CDR3 length is 15 residues. Germline assignment: CDR1 SGHDT and CDR2 YYEEEE. Trimming stripped 1 base from V and 7 bases from J, with 17 bases between. The sort gate was single viable CD3+CD4+CD8-CD45RO+ cells for memory CD4+ T cells. The data were produced by immunoSEQ multiplex PCR, yet TCRdb's version contains in-frame clones alone and is incomplete. Of more than 35,000 clones in the sample, 60% to 85% are singletons; the top ten hold roughly 0.76%. The clonotype was recovered from an adult in good health and CMV-seronegative. The chain carries TRBV5-6 and TRBJ1-2; a possible D gene is TRBD1 (5 bases). Sequenced input: memory CD4+ T cells from blood. The CDR3 is CASSLRGARASGYTF. The CDR3 nucleotides read TGTGCCAGCAGCTTGAGAGGGGCGAGGGCCAGTGGCTACACCTTC. The full variable domain, in which reference TRBV5-6 and TRBJ1-2 provide the parts outside the CDR3, is DAGVTQSPTHLIKTRGQQVTLRCSPKSGHDTVSWYQQALGQGPQFIFQYYEEEERQRGNFPDRFSGHQFPNYSSELNVNALLLGDSALYLCASSLRGARASGYTFGSGTRLTVV.